The source of this T cell receptor beta chain is a study of PD-L1 blockade in urothelial cancer (dated by TCRdb to about 2017). At the level of the whole study: All patients started therapy around 2014 and received atezolizumab 1,200 mg intravenously every 3 weeks. About nine tenths of the roughly 29 patients were identified as males with urothelial cancer of bladder origin, and a prior smoking history was reported by 18 of 29 patients. Patients had an ECOG performance status of 0 or 1 and had received between 0 and 3 prior chemotherapy regimens. Blood samples were analyzed at two time points: 3 weeks after treatment start (second dose) and 6 weeks after treatment start. Blood samples gave a median of about 150,000 T cells and 83,000 or so unique TCRs, with a median clonality of 0.080. An exploratory multi-omic analysis was conducted of the somatic, immune and clinical correlates of response to PD-L1 blockade with atezolizumab in urothelial cancer. Pretreatment tumor samples, along with matched peripheral blood serially collected before and after atezolizumab treatment, were subjected to TCR sequencing. Progression-free survival longer than 6 months counted as durable clinical benefit, and TCR features were additionally tested against both progression-free and overall survival. In the same patients, whole exome sequencing and RNA sequencing of pretreatment tumors were performed in addition to TCR sequencing. Durable clinical benefit was achieved by nine patients and was not achieved by 20 patients. Under 30 patients had pretreatment blood TCR-seq, roughly 24 had at least one posttreatment blood collection, and roughly 24 had tumor TCR-seq.

A cohort of approximately 31 patients with locally advanced or metastatic urothelial carcinoma, treated at Memorial Sloan Kettering on a trial protocol, was included. Peripheral blood mononuclear cells were collected pretreatment and during treatment, with between 1 and 8 total time points obtained per patient. The Qiagen DNeasy Blood extraction kit was used to purify genomic DNA from total PBMCs and tumor samples. PBMCs were collected pretreatment and during treatment, and were isolated and stored as previously described. To estimate absolute template abundance from read counts, synthetic TCR analog templates were spiked into each PCR. Using the immunoSEQ assay, TCRbeta CDR3 regions were amplified from genomic DNA with bias-controlled V and J gene primers. Sequencing of rearranged TCRbeta segments was done at approximately 20X coverage. Under the source paper's analysis protocol: Clustering was used to correct sequencing errors, and CDR3s were annotated against IMGT so that V, D and J genes could be assigned. Only productive TCRbeta rearrangements were used in downstream analyses, excluding out-of-frame or stop-codon sequences. To compute clonality, Shannon entropy was normalized by the log of the number of unique productive sequences and then subtracted from one. Fisher's exact test with Benjamini-Hochberg correction, at a threshold of adjusted p below 0.01, was used to find clones that differed between time points or between blood and tumor. TCRdb re-hosts the immuneACCESS table, in-frame sequences only. Its copies lack some clones; in the studies checked, an unresolved V gene accounts for under half of them, and the cause for the rest is not known. The V and J calls and clone size are taken from that table; D and trimming were inferred from the DNA. Counted in this sample were some 25,000 clones; roughly 80% of them appeared once. The ten largest account for 8% to 10% of the sample.

Paper-wide results and their limitations: A pretreatment peripheral blood TCR clonality below the median was linked to improved progression-free and overall survival. Because of the small sample size (n ≈ 31) and the many exploratory analyses performed, the results are intended to be regarded as hypothesis-generating. Greater expansion of tumor-associated TCR clones in peripheral blood 3 weeks after the start of treatment was observed in patients with durable benefit (n of about 20, p = 0.022).

Of note for this clone: Its antigen is currently not known. Per-base qualities were not stored, and no clone one base away is much larger.

The material was PBMCs, obtained around atezolizumab (anti-PD-L1) treatment. The clonotype comes from a man between 65 and 85 years old with urothelial cancer.

This receptor carries the CDR3 CASSYGGGSGELFF. Read as DNA, the sequence is TGTGCCAGCAGCTACGGCGGGGGTTCCGGGGAGCTGTTTTTT. The chain is made from TRBV11-2 and TRBJ2-2; 7 middle bases align to TRBD2. Spanning cysteine to phenylalanine, the CDR3 consists of 14 amino acids. Left in the record is the CDR3 DNA by itself, 42 bases read in frame from the first base. Looking up the germline V gene yields CDR1 SGHAT and CDR2 FQNNGV. V is trimmed back by 4 bases and J by 6 bases, and the junction contains 5 bases that no gene match accounts for.